Following are 27 T cell receptor beta chains from one sample sequenced in a study of cytomegalovirus exposure and HLA in healthy donors. Primers: 60 Vbeta forward and 13 Jbeta reverse. Produced via immunoSEQ multiplex PCR; TCRdb's table is partial and in-frame only. Among 150,000 or so clones, approximately 84% were seen once, and the ten largest hold about 0.4%. The sequencing sample was made of PBMCs. These receptors all come from a boy under 10 years old in good health and CMV-seronegative.

The rearrangement links TRBV19 to TRBJ1-5; D perhaps matches TRBD1 (6 bases). Germline lookup yields CDR1 LNHDA and CDR2 SQIVND (reference sequence). The V end lost 5 bases, the J end lost 6 bases, and 11 bases lay between the germline ends. This CDR3 is built from 13 residues. The CDR3 sequence: CASSQQGGQPQHF. CDR3 coding DNA: TGTGCCAGTAGTCAACAGGGCGGTCAGCCCCAGCATTTT.

This sequence joins TRBV29-1 and TRBJ2-5, with 8 bases identical to TRBD1. CDR3 size: 15 residues. Germline V gives CDR1 SQVTM, CDR2 ANQGSEA. With 3 bases clipped from V and 1 base from J, the junction kept 7 bases outside the gene matches. The DNA of the CDR3 is TGCAGCGTTGACCCCTCGGACAGGGCCCAAGAGACCCAGTACTTC. Protein product: CSVDPSDRAQETQYF.

Only one count was recorded for this clone. The V gene is TRBV28, the J gene TRBJ2-5, with D possibly matching TRBD2 (7 bases). The DNA matches TRBJ2-7 better at its end, which makes the J call doubtful. This CDR3 comprises 14 residues. The germline V gene has CDR1 MDHEN and CDR2 SYDVKM. In nucleotides, the CDR3 is TGTGCCAGCACCCCGGGGGGCGGAACCCACGAGCAGTACTTC. Its translation: CASTPGGGTHEQYF.

The chain combines TRBV5-8 with TRBJ1-5; weak D call: TRBD1 (5 bases). V dropped 1 base and J dropped 5 bases, with 7 bases sitting between them. Germline CDR1 is SGHTS and CDR2 is YDEGEE. The CDR3 covers 13 residues. The CDR3 DNA is TGTGCCAGCAGCTTGCGGGGGGATCAGCCCCAGCATTTT. This codes for CASSLRGDQPQHF.

The rearrangement uses TRBV6-1 and TRBJ2-7; 11 nucleotides align to TRBD2. The germline V gene encodes CDR1 MNHNS and CDR2 SASEGT. With V trimmed by 7 bases and J by 4 bases, 6 bases remained unmatched. The CDR3 sequence is 14 residues long. This chain's CDR3 is CASKVTSGVYEQYF. CDR3 coding DNA: TGTGCCAGCAAGGTGACTAGCGGGGTTTACGAGCAGTACTTC.

The chain recombines TRBV27 with TRBJ1-2, with 10 bases matching TRBD1. The CDR3 runs to 15 residues. Trimming cost V 6 bases and J 3 bases; bases outside gene matches: 7. The germline gives CDR1 MNHEY, CDR2 SMNVEV (reference sequence). The CDR3 nucleotides read TGTGCCAGCAGCCCAGTGGGGACAGGGGACTATGGCTACACCTTC. This codes for CASSPVGTGDYGYTF.

The chain combines TRBV7-9 with TRBJ2-2; 9 nucleotides line up with TRBD1. The J segment lost 6 bases and the V segment lost 4 bases, leaving 12 bases of the junction unmatched. Per germline, CDR1 SEHNR and CDR2 FQNEAQ (reference sequence). The CDR3 contains 17 residues. In nucleotides, the CDR3 is TGTGCCAGCAGCTCAGTCGGGGACAGGGTCGCCCCCGGGGAGCTGTTTTTT. Translation: CASSSVGDRVAPGELFF.

The chain joins TRBV5-1 to TRBJ2-3, with D perhaps matching TRBD2 (6 bases). Germline lookup yields CDR1 SGHRS and CDR2 YFSETQ. Trimming took 1 base from V and 0 from J, leaving 15 bases between them. CDR3 length: 17 residues. CDR3 protein: CASSLSLIAVSTDTQYF. The CDR3 DNA sequence: TGCGCCAGCAGCTTGAGCTTAATAGCGGTTAGCACAGATACGCAGTATTTT. The full variable domain, rest sourced from reference TRBV5-1 and TRBJ2-3, is KAGVTQTPRYLIKTRGQQVTLSCSPISGHRSVSWYQQTPGQGLQFLFEYFSETQRNKGNFPGRFSGRQFSNSRSEMNVSTLELGDSALYLCASSLSLIAVSTDTQYFGPGTRLTVL.

The chain carries TRBV5-6 and TRBJ2-7; 7 nucleotides match TRBD1. CDR3 length: 15 amino acids. The germline V gene has CDR1 SGHDT and CDR2 YYEEEE. V was pared by 2 bases and J by 0 bases, with 5 bases of the junction left unmatched. CDR3 loop: CASSLGGRYSYEQYF. CDR3 DNA: TGTGCCAGCAGCTTAGGGGGCAGATACTCCTACGAGCAGTACTTC.

V usage is TRBV6-1 and J usage is TRBJ2-5; TRBD2 matches 10 bases. Trimming at V came to 2 bases and at J to 2 bases, leaving 2 bases not matched to a gene. There are 15 residues in the CDR3. Germline V gene lookup returns CDR1 MNHNS and CDR2 SASEGT. CDR3 DNA: TGTGCCAGCAGTGAACTAGCGGGAGTACAAGAGACCCAGTACTTC. Translated: CASSELAGVQETQYF.

V is TRBV28 and J is TRBJ2-5, with TRBD2 identical over 16 bases. J gave up 5 bases and V 5 bases, and 5 bases lay outside the gene matches. CDR1 is MDHEN and CDR2 is SYDVKM in the germline V gene. The CDR3 contains 16 residues. The CDR3 DNA reads as TGTGCCAGCAGTCAGGGACTAGCGGGAGGGCAGGAGACCCAGTACTTC. Protein sequence: CASSQGLAGGQETQYF.

This clone occurred a few times. The chain joins TRBV19 to TRBJ2-1, with 11 bases that match TRBD1. There are 14 residues in the CDR3. Germline V gene lookup returns CDR1 LNHDA and CDR2 SQIVND (reference sequence). After removal of 5 bases from V and 11 bases from J, the junction contained 8 bases not matched to a gene. In DNA, the CDR3 is TGTGCCAGTAGTGCCGGGACAGGGGGGCTAAAGCAGTTCTTC. This encodes CASSAGTGGLKQFF.

The V and J genes are TRBV10-3 and TRBJ1-3; the D gene is possibly TRBD1 (6 bases). The CDR3 runs 19 residues. Trimming removed 2 bases at V and 1 base at J, with 21 bases between. Germline CDR1 ENHRY, CDR2 SYGVKD. CDR3 loop: CAISELNPGTSLSGNTIYF. The CDR3 coding sequence is TGTGCCATCAGTGAGCTTAACCCAGGGACATCGCTATCTGGAAACACCATATATTTT.

The V call is TRBV5-1, the J call TRBJ2-7; 8 nucleotides agree with TRBD2. After removal of 2 bases from V and 0 bases from J, the junction contained 10 bases not matched to a gene. Germline V gene data show CDR1 as SGHRS and CDR2 as YFSETQ. This CDR3 comprises 17 residues. CDR3 DNA sequence: TGCGCCAGCAGCTTAAAAGGGGGAGCGGGAGTCTCCTACGAGCAGTACTTC. It yields the protein CASSLKGGAGVSYEQYF.

This clone was seen a few times. The CDR3 DNA is TGTGCCATCAGTGAGGGGGGGGAAGAGGTTACCGAAAAACTGTTTTTT. Translating gives CAISEGGEEVTEKLFF. V usage is TRBV10-3 and J usage is TRBJ1-4; maybe TRBD1 (5 bases). In germline, CDR1 is ENHRY, CDR2 SYGVKD. V was trimmed by 2 bases and J by 8 bases, leaving 18 bases between them. The CDR3 is 16 amino acids.

V gene TRBV10-3 combines with J gene TRBJ1-2; a possible D gene is TRBD1 (5 bases). The CDR3 loop spans 12 amino acids. CDR1 and CDR2 from the germline V gene are ENHRY and SYGVKD. The V end was cut by 0 bases, the J end by 7 bases, with 6 bases between. CDR3 nucleotides: TGTGCCATCAGTGAGTCAAGGGGTGGCTACACCTTC. This sequence encodes CAISESRGGYTF.

The chain has TRBV29-1 and TRBJ1-1; no clear D. V lost 2 bases and J lost 0, with 7 bases in between. Per germline, CDR1 SQVTM and CDR2 ANQGSEA. The CDR3 extends over 13 amino acids. Written as DNA, the CDR3 is TGCAGCGTTGAATTGAGTATGAACACTGAAGCTTTCTTT. It yields the protein CSVELSMNTEAFF.

CDR3 residues: CASSQGQSSSYEQYF. The DNA of the CDR3 is TGTGCCAGCAGCCAGGGACAATCCAGCTCCTACGAGCAGTACTTC. The gene calls are TRBV11-3 and TRBJ2-7; tentatively, D is TRBD1 (6 bases). V lost 5 bases, J lost 0 bases, and 14 bases lay in between. Looked up from germline, CDR1 is SGHNT and CDR2 is YENEEA. This CDR3 has 15 amino acids.

This sequence joins TRBV11-2 and TRBJ2-7; TRBD1 matches at 9 bases. There are 16 residues in the CDR3. The germline V gene has CDR1 SGHAT and CDR2 FQNNGV. J lost 0 bases, V lost 0 bases, and 3 bases had no gene match. In DNA, the CDR3 is TGTGCCAGCAGCTTAGACCGACAGGGGGTCTCCTACGAGCAGTACTTC. Translated, it gives CASSLDRQGVSYEQYF.

The chain combines TRBV6-1 with TRBJ2-7; TRBD1 matches 9 bases. This CDR3 has 15 residues. V dropped 2 bases and J dropped 1; count of bases not matched to a gene: 3. Per the germline V gene, CDR1 is MNHNS and CDR2 is SASEGT. The DNA for the CDR3 is TGTGCCAGCAGTGAATTGACAGGGGGTTCCTACGAGCAGTACTTC. Its protein product is CASSELTGGSYEQYF.

The V and J genes are TRBV7-2 and TRBJ2-2; D is possibly TRBD2 (6 bases). Deletions cut 5 bases from V and 0 bases from J, with 10 bases between. The germline V gene encodes CDR1 SGHTA and CDR2 FQGNSA. CDR3 length: 15 residues. The CDR3 region is CASSLSGSNTGELFF. CDR3 nucleotides: TGTGCCAGCAGCCTTAGCGGTTCGAACACCGGGGAGCTGTTTTTT.

The CDR3 DNA reads as TGTGCCAGCGGGTCGACAGGGACTCGAGGCAATCAGCCCCAGCATTTT. It encodes CASGSTGTRGNQPQHF. The genes are TRBV27 and TRBJ1-5; 7 bases are a match to TRBD1. Trimming took 8 bases from V and 2 from J; bases not matched to a gene: 12. CDR1 and CDR2 from the germline V gene are MNHEY and SMNVEV (reference sequence). This CDR3 region has 16 residues.

This clone was detected a few times. This sequence joins TRBV7-9 and TRBJ1-1; 9 nucleotides align to TRBD1. The CDR3 is 14 residues long. V lost 7 bases, J lost 3 bases, and 6 bases stayed unmatched. Germline V gives CDR1 SEHNR, CDR2 FQNEAQ (reference sequence). The CDR3 loop reads CASMGQGGHTEAFF. The CDR3 coding sequence is TGTGCCAGCATGGGACAGGGCGGGCACACTGAAGCTTTCTTT.

This clone was detected only once. V is TRBV21-1 and J is TRBJ2-7; TRBD2 is taken as the D call from the table, unchecked against the DNA. TRBV21-1 is noted as a pseudogene. The CDR3 length is 14 residues. The CDR3 region has the DNA TGTGCCAGCAGCAAAGAAGCCCTGCGGGCCGAGCAGTACTTC. Its translation: CASSKEALRAEQYF.

This clone appeared once. The chain joins TRBV15 to TRBJ2-7, with TRBD1 as a possible D gene (5 bases). Between the trimmed V and J ends, which lost 4 bases and 1 base, there was a span of 11 bases. This CDR3 spans 14 amino acids. Germline V gene lookup returns CDR1 LNHNV and CDR2 YYDKDF (reference sequence). The CDR3 nucleotides are TGTGCCACCAGCAACCGAGACAGATCCTACGAGCAGTACTTC. Its protein is CATSNRDRSYEQYF.

This chain uses TRBV6-5 with TRBJ2-2; TRBD1 aligns across 9 bases. CDR3 size: 16 residues. With V trimmed by 4 bases and J by 4 bases, 7 bases remained unmatched. The V gene's germline CDR1 is MNHEY and CDR2 SVGAGI. For the CDR3, the DNA is TGTGCCAGCAGTTGGGACAGGGCTGATGTCACCGGGGAGCTGTTTTTT. Its protein product is CASSWDRADVTGELFF.

This sequence joins TRBV27 and TRBJ1-1, with D possibly matching TRBD1 (5 bases). This CDR3 is built from 11 residues. In germline, CDR1 is MNHEY, CDR2 SMNVEV (reference sequence). V was cut by 7 bases and J by 5 bases, with 8 bases left in between. The CDR3 loop is CASTRGTEAFF. DNA for the CDR3: TGTGCCAGCACCCGGGGGACTGAAGCTTTCTTT.